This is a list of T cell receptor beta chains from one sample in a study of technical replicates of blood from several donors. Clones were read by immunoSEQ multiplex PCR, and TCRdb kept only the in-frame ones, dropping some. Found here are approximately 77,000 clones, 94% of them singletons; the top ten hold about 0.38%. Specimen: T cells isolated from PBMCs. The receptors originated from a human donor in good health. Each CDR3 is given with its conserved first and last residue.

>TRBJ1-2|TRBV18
CASSLRDTDGYTF
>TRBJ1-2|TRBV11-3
CASSFTGVNYGYTF
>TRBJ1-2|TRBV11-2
CASSLEAGAPSNYGYTF
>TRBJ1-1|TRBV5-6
CASRPGQRNFYGAFF
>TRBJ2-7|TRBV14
CASSQGGGQYF
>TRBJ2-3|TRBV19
CASSVQQASTDTQYF
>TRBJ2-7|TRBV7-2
CASSLRTSGGPLEQYF
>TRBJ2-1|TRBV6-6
CASSYQAGGNEQFF
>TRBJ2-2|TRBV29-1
CSVDLNSYTGELFF
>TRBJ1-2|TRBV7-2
CASSKTIYGYTF
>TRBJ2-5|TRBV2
CASSDGLAGGETQYF
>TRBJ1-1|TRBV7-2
CASSLKGTFLMNTEAFF
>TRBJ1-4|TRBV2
CASSAGTNEKLFF
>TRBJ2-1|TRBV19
CASSISGTSGYNEQFF
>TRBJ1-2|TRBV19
CASSRYATEERGYTF
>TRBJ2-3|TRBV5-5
CASSPGASGRTDTQYF
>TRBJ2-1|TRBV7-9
CASSFSSGEVNNEQFF
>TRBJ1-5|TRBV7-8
CASSKVGGRAQPQHF
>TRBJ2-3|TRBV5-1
CASSLGNRGDTQYF
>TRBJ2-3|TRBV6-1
CASSELAGGPDTQYF
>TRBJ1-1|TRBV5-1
CASTFTKLFTGGENTEAFF
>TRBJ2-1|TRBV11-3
CASSPLAGGPNEQFF
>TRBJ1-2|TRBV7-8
CASSLGTGIYGYTF
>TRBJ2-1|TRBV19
CASSIGTGSNEQFF
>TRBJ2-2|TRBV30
CAWADRGGTGELFF
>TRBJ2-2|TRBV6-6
CASTPRREAGELFF
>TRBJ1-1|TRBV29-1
CSVFDRGNMNTEAFF
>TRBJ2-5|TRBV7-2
CASTGLAGGSQETQYF
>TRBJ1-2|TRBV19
CASSTRTGTGYGYTF
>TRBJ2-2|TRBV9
CASSVELAGIWELFF
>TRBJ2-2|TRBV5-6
CASSSGPYYTGELFF
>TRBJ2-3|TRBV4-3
CASSQSGTNTDTQYF
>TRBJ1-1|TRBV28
CASSFLGANTEAFF
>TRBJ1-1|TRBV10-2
CASSRGDNTEAFF
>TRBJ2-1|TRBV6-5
CASSSRLAGGGNEQFF
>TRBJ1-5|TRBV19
CASSQAKPQPQHF
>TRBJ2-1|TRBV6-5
CASSRPGLVGNEQFF
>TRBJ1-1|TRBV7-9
CASSWGEDTEAFF
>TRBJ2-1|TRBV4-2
CASSQGVGGGVYEQFF
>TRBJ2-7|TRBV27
CASSLTGIYEQYF